The entry below gives a single T cell receptor beta chain sequence along with its context. The antigen remains undetermined. Amplification used 60 Vbeta primers and 13 Jbeta primers. The repertoire was sequenced with immunoSEQ multiplex PCR; TCRdb's copy has only in-frame clones and lacks some. The listing contains about 55,000 clones. The sample comes from a study of cytomegalovirus exposure and HLA in healthy donors. Germline values: CDR1 MNHNS, CDR2 SASEGT. This CDR3 has 15 amino acids. V lost 6 bases to trimming and J lost 1 base, with 15 bases between them. Points from the study as a whole: Indistinguishable V segments, including TRBV6-2 and TRBV6-3, were excluded.

V and J are TRBV6-1 and TRBJ1-1; tentatively, D is TRBD1 (6 bases). The sample was PBMCs. The TCR was taken from a man between 50 and 59 years old in good health and CMV-seropositive. CDR3 residues: CASSPSTGTNTEAFF. The CDR3 DNA follows: TGTGCCAGCAGCCCAAGTACAGGGACGAACACTGAAGCTTTCTTT.